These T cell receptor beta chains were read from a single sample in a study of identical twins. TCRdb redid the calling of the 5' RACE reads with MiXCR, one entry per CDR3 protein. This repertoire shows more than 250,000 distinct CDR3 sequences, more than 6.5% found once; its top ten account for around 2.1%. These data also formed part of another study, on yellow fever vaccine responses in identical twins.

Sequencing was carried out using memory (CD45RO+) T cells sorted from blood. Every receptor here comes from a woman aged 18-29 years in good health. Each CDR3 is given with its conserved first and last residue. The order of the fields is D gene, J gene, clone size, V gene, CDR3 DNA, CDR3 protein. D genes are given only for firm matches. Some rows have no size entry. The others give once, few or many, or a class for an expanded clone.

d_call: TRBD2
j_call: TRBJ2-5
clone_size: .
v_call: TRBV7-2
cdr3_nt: TGTGCCAGCAGCTTAGCGGGAGGGGCGGCGGCCCAGTACTTC
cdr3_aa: CASSLAGGAAAQYF

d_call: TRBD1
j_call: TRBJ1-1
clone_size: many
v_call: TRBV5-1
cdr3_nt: TGCGCCAGCAGCCAAGAGACAGGGCGTGTGAACACTGAAGCTTTCTTT
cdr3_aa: CASSQETGRVNTEAFF

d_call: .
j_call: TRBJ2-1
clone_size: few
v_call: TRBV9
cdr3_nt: TGTGCCAGCAGCGTAGGGGAGCGCAAGGCCCACAATGAGCAGTTCTTC
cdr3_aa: CASSVGERKAHNEQFF

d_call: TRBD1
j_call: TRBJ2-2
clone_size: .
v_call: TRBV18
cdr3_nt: TGTGCCAGCTCAAGGCCCGGGACAGGGCAGAACACCGGGGAGCTGTTTTTT
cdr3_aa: CASSRPGTGQNTGELFF

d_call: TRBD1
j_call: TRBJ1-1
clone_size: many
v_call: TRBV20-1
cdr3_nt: TGCAGTGCCCGGGACGGGACAGGGGACACTGAAGCTTTCTTT
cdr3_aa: CSARDGTGDTEAFF

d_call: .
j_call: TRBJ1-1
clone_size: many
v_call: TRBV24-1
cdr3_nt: TGTGCCACCAGTCCCTCATCGAACACTGAAGCTTTCTTT
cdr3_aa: CATSPSSNTEAFF

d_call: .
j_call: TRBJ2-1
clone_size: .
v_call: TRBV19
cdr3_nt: TGTGCCAGTAGCTGGGGGCAGGGGCCGATGTGGTTGAATGAGCAGTTCTTC
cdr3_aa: CASSWGQGPMWLNEQFF

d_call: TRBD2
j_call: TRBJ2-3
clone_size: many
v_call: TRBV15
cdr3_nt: TGTGCCACCAGGGATAGCGGGAGGGCTTCAGGAGATACGCAGTATTTT
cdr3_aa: CATRDSGRASGDTQYF

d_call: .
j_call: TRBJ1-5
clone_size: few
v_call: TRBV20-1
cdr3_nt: TGCAGTGCTAGAGATGGGGCAGAAAATCAGCCCCAGCATTTT
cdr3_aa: CSARDGAENQPQHF

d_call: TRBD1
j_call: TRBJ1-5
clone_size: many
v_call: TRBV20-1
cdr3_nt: TGCAGTGCTAGAGATCTACAGGGGAATCAGCCCCAGCATTTT
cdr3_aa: CSARDLQGNQPQHF

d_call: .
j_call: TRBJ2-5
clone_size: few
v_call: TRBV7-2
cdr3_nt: TGTGCCAGCAGCTTCGGTTTTGCGGAGACCCAGTACTTC
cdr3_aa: CASSFGFAETQYF

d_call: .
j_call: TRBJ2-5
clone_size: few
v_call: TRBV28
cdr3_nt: TGTGCCAGCAGGCTATCCCCCCAGGGCCTCCAAGAGACCCAGTACTTC
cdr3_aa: CASRLSPQGLQETQYF

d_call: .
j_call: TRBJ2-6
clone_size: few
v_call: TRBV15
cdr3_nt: TGTGCCACCAGCAGAGATCTTGGTTTCTCTGGGGCCAACGTCCTGACTTTC
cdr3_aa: CATSRDLGFSGANVLTF

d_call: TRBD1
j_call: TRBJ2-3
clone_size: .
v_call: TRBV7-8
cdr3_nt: TGTGCCAGCAGCTTCTACAGGGGGCGCACAGATACGCAGTATTTT
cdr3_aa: CASSFYRGRTDTQYF

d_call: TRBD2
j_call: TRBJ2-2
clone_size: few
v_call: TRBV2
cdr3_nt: TGTGCCAGCAGTGGACTAGCGGGAGGGCCCGGCACCGGGGAGCTGTTTTTT
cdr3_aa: CASSGLAGGPGTGELFF

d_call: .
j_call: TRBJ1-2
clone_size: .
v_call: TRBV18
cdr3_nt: TGTGCCAGCTCACCCAAGACAGGAAACTATGGCTACACCTTC
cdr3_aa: CASSPKTGNYGYTF

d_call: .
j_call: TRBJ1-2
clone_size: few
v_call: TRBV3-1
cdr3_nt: TGTGCCAGCAGCCGACGCACAGGAAACTATGGCTACACCTTC
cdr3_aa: CASSRRTGNYGYTF

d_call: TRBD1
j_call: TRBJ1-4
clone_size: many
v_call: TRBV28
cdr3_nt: TGTGCCAGCAGTACCCGGGACAGGGGTCGGGAAAAACTGTTTTTT
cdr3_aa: CASSTRDRGREKLFF

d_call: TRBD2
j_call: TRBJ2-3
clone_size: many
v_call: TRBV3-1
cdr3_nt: TGTGCCAGCAGCCAAGTGAGGACTAGCGTCAGCACAGATACGCAGTATTTT
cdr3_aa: CASSQVRTSVSTDTQYF

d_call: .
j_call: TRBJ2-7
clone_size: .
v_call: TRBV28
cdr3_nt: TGTGCCAGCAGACCCGAGGGGCTGTACGAGCAGTACTTC
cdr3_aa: CASRPEGLYEQYF

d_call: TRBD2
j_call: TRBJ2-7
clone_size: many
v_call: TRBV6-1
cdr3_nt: TGTGCCAGCAGCAAGGGACTAGCGGGAGCTGGGGCCTACGAGCAGTACTTC
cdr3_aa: CASSKGLAGAGAYEQYF

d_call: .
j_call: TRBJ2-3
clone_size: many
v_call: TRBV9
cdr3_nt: TGTGCCAGCAGCGTAGAGGTCCCCGATACGCAGTATTTT
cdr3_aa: CASSVEVPDTQYF

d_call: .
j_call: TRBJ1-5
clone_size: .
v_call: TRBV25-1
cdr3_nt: TGTGCCAGCAGTGACTCCGGTTCCAATCAGCCCCAGCATTTT
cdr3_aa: CASSDSGSNQPQHF

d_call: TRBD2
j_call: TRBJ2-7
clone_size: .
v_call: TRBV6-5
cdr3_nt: TGTGCCAGCAGTACTACCAGGACTAGCGGGAGGAGGTCCTACGAGCAGTACTTC
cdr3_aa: CASSTTRTSGRRSYEQYF